The text below deals with one T cell receptor beta chain. This sample was taken from a study of blood T cell repertoires in COVID-19. Overall study context: PBMCs, B-cell-depleted T cells, or T cells were the source of the cDNA or gDNA that made up the material.

Profiling relied on immunoSEQ multiplex PCR, and the TCRdb table lists in-frame clones only, not all of them. This repertoire shows more than 350,000 clones, 89% found once; its top ten account for 3%. The ends lost 2 bases at V and 9 bases at J; junction bases unmatched: 7. This CDR3 spans 16 amino acids. Germline assignment: CDR1 SNHLY and CDR2 FYNNEI. The sequenced material came from peripheral blood. The receptor was derived from a woman in her thirties with COVID-19, enrolled during active disease. J is TRBJ2-2 and V is TRBV2; TRBD1 matches at 12 bases. The chain's CDR3 is CASSERGTGGVRELFF. The CDR3 DNA reads TGTGCCAGCAGTGAAAGGGGGACAGGGGGCGTCAGGGAGCTGTTTTTT. Variable domain in full (rest from reference TRBV2 and TRBJ2-2): EPEVTQTPSHQVTQMGQEVILRCVPISNHLYFYWYRQILGQKVEFLVSFYNNEISEKSEIFDDQFSVERPDGSNFTLKIRSTKLEDSAMYFCASSERGTGGVRELFFGEGSRLTVL.